This is a list of T cell receptor beta chains from one sample in a study of T-cell reconstitution after alpha-beta-depleted transplantation in children. TCRdb fed the PCR reads into MiXCR, producing one record per CDR3 protein. Here the sample spans 450,000 to 700,000 distinct CDR3 sequences, over 20% being singletons. Source: PBMCs, taken before TCRalphabeta/CD19-depleted stem cell transplant. Source of these receptors: a boy in the first two years of life with Wiskott-Aldrich syndrome, due to receive a stem cell transplant. Each CDR3 is given with its conserved first and last residue.

v_gene: TRBV20-1
j_gene: TRBJ2-5
CDR3aa: CSARDPHRQGRHTETQYF

v_gene: TRBV5-1
j_gene: TRBJ2-7
CDR3aa: CASSGTSGDYEQYF

v_gene: TRBV6-1
j_gene: TRBJ2-3
CDR3aa: CASGDWGGDTQYF

v_gene: TRBV12-3/TRBV12-4
j_gene: TRBJ1-5
CDR3aa: CASSPTGQPQHF

v_gene: TRBV4-1
j_gene: TRBJ2-5
CDR3aa: CASSQGRVQETQYF

v_gene: TRBV4-1
j_gene: TRBJ1-3
CDR3aa: CASSLRTSGNTIYF

v_gene: TRBV10-3
j_gene: TRBJ2-1
CDR3aa: CAISEHGDFGGTSGSRDEQFF

v_gene: TRBV15
j_gene: TRBJ2-1
CDR3aa: CATSWIRLDYNEQFF

v_gene: TRBV7-3
j_gene: TRBJ2-3
CDR3aa: CASSFRLDSPTDTQYF

v_gene: TRBV7-2
j_gene: TRBJ2-1
CDR3aa: CASSPSIGEQFF

v_gene: TRBV10-3
j_gene: TRBJ2-5
CDR3aa: CAIAGGPQETQYF

v_gene: TRBV5-1
j_gene: TRBJ2-7
CDR3aa: CASRKEERTYEQYF

v_gene: TRBV7-2
j_gene: TRBJ2-1
CDR3aa: CASSLDSGFWQFF

v_gene: TRBV12-3/TRBV12-4
j_gene: TRBJ2-2
CDR3aa: CASSLTSGSLITGELFF

v_gene: TRBV5-5
j_gene: TRBJ2-1
CDR3aa: CASSPLGQELSGEQFF

v_gene: TRBV18
j_gene: TRBJ2-3
CDR3aa: CASSQASEDTQYF

v_gene: TRBV5-1
j_gene: TRBJ1-2
CDR3aa: CASSDRVRLGYTF